The 23 T cell receptor beta chains listed next were all sequenced from one sample in a study of T-cell memory formation after mild COVID-19. TCRdb re-analysed the 5' RACE reads in MiXCR, keeping a single row per CDR3 protein. This table has around 100,000 distinct CDR3 sequences, 20% to 25% appearing once. The sequenced sample consisted of PBMCs or a T cell subset sorted from them (not recorded which). The receptors stem from a man younger than 35 who had mild COVID-19 (a few samples of this study predate the infection). Cell type and time point are not known.

This clonotype occurred a few times. The chain has TRBV6-5 and TRBJ1-6; 9 bases are a match to TRBD1. Germline V gene data show CDR1 as MNHEY and CDR2 as SVGAGI. The CDR3 has 14 residues. After removal of 6 bases from V and 9 bases from J, the junction contained 6 bases not matched to a gene. In DNA, the CDR3 is TGTGCCAGCAGCCCCCGGGACAGGGCTTCACCCCTCCACTTT. Its protein product is CASSPRDRASPLHF.

This clonotype came up a few times. The chain is built from TRBV4-3 and TRBJ2-5; TRBD2 agrees at 10 bases. CDR3 size: 16 residues. With V trimmed by 3 bases and J by 2 bases, 6 bases remained unmatched. CDR1 and CDR2 (germline): LGHNA, YSLEER. The CDR3 sequence: CASSQIAGGPQETQYF. The CDR3 nucleotides are TGCGCCAGCAGCCAGATAGCGGGGGGCCCGCAAGAGACCCAGTACTTC.

In this sample, this clonotype turned up a few times. A read error is possible here, since a much larger clone lies one base away. This chain joins TRBV9 and TRBJ2-3; 7 bases align to TRBD1. Looked up from germline, CDR1 is SGDLS and CDR2 is YYNGEE. This CDR3 is built from 14 residues. Trimming cost V 3 bases and J 2 bases; bases outside gene matches: 3. This CDR3 reads CASSEDRNTDTQYF. CDR3 bases: TGTGCCAGCAGCGAGGACAGGAACACAGATACGCAGTATTTT.

The chain carries TRBV27 and TRBJ1-2, with D uncertain. V was pared by 4 bases and J by 4 bases, with 16 bases between. CDR1 MNHEY and CDR2 SMNVEV come from the germline V gene (reference sequence). The CDR3 consists of 15 residues. The CDR3 coding sequence is TGTGCCAGCAGTTATACCCCCTCCGACCTCTATGGCTACACCTTC. This codes for CASSYTPSDLYGYTF.

This clonotype is a singleton in its sample. J is TRBJ2-3 and V is TRBV4-1, with D possibly being TRBD2 (5 bases). Germline lookup yields CDR1 MGHRA and CDR2 YSYEKL. The CDR3 spans 15 residues. V was cut by 3 bases and J by 1 base, with 11 bases left in between. The CDR3 region is CASSHEGRGTDTQYF. In DNA, the CDR3 is TGCGCCAGCAGCCATGAGGGTCGGGGCACAGATACGCAGTATTTT.

CDR3 sequence (DNA): TGTGCCAGCAGTTCTATAGACTACAATGAGCAGTTCTTC. Translating gives CASSSIDYNEQFF. This chain links TRBV12-3 or TRBV12-4 with TRBJ2-1; D is ambiguous. The germline V and J ends were trimmed by 4 bases and 3 bases, with 7 bases remaining between them. This CDR3 has 13 amino acids.

This clonotype was seen only a few times. V gene TRBV11-2 combines with J gene TRBJ2-5; the match to TRBD2 covers 8 bases. J was trimmed by 0 bases and V by 1 base; bases with no gene match: 7. CDR3 length: 17 residues. The V gene's germline CDR1 is SGHAT and CDR2 FQNNGV. In nucleotides, the CDR3 is TGTGCCAGCAGCTTAGTACCAGCGGGGGCCTACCAAGAGACCCAGTACTTC. Amino acids: CASSLVPAGAYQETQYF.

The chain combines TRBV3-1 with TRBJ2-1; D might be TRBD2 (6 bases). The germline gives CDR1 LGHDT, CDR2 YNNKEL (reference sequence). The ends were cut back, 4 bases at V and 9 bases at J, with 7 bases in the middle. The CDR3 loop spans 11 amino acids. The CDR3 bases are TGTGCCAGCAGCCTTAGCGGTGAGCAGTTCTTC. Residues: CASSLSGEQFF.

This chain connects TRBV5-5 to TRBJ2-5; 9 bases fit TRBD1. This CDR3 is built from 15 residues. The V gene end was trimmed by 2 bases and the J gene end by 5 bases; junction bases not matched to a gene: 7. From germline, CDR1 is SGHKS and CDR2 YYEKEE (reference sequence). The CDR3 loop reads CASSFNRGPRETQYF. The CDR3 DNA is TGTGCCAGCAGCTTTAACAGGGGGCCTAGGGAGACCCAGTACTTC.

This clonotype was seen repeatedly, ten times or more. In nucleotides, the CDR3 is TGTGCCAGCAGCTTAGCGGGGAGCTCCTACAATGAGCAGTTCTTC. It specifies CASSLAGSSYNEQFF. J is TRBJ2-1 and V is TRBV5-5; 7 bases line up with TRBD2. This CDR3 has 15 amino acids. Per the germline V gene, CDR1 is SGHKS and CDR2 is YYEKEE (reference sequence). With V trimmed by 2 bases and J by 0 bases, 2 bases remained unmatched.

V usage is TRBV4-1 and J usage is TRBJ1-4; D not certain. V was trimmed by 1 base and J by 4 bases, leaving 13 bases between them. The CDR3 runs 16 residues. Germline V gene sequence: CDR1 MGHRA, CDR2 YSYEKL. This chain's CDR3 is CASSQVGRRNNEKLFF. In nucleotides, the CDR3 is TGCGCCAGCAGCCAAGTTGGAAGGCGGAATAATGAAAAACTGTTTTTT.

This clonotype appeared a few times. V and J are TRBV10-3 and TRBJ2-7; TRBD1 is a possible D gene (5 bases). With 8 bases removed from V and 1 base from J, the gap between germline ends came to 15 bases. CDR1 and CDR2 (germline): ENHRY, SYGVKD. This CDR3 is 14 amino acids long. The chain's CDR3 is CAIAPGLGSYEQYF. The CDR3 nucleotides read TGTGCCATCGCCCCAGGGCTAGGGTCCTACGAGCAGTACTTC.

This clonotype was counted only a few times. The CDR3 DNA reads TGTGCCAGCAGCCAGGACCTTACATTTTACGAGCAGTACTTC. Translated, it gives CASSQDLTFYEQYF. The rearrangement uses TRBV5-4 and TRBJ2-7; D is undetermined. V dropped 4 bases and J dropped 4 bases, with 15 bases sitting between them. CDR1 SGHNT and CDR2 YYREEE come from the germline V gene (reference sequence). This CDR3 spans 14 amino acids.

This clonotype was counted only a few times. The chain employs TRBV14 and TRBJ1-1; TRBD1 might be the D (5 bases). This CDR3 region has 14 residues. The V gene's germline CDR1 is SGHDN and CDR2 FVKESK. Between the trimmed V and J ends, which lost 4 bases and 4 bases, there was a span of 13 bases. The CDR3 DNA follows: TGTGCCAGCAGCCTTATGGGGCTTAGCACTGAAGCTTTCTTT. Amino acids: CASSLMGLSTEAFF.

The sample holds a few counts of this clonotype. The genes are TRBV7-9 and TRBJ2-1, with D perhaps TRBD2 (6 bases). The CDR3 runs 14 residues. The germline CDR1 and CDR2 sequences are SEHNR and FQNEAQ (reference sequence). V shed 5 bases and J shed 4 bases, with 12 bases lying between them. CDR3 residues: CASSPRDGYNEQFF. The CDR3 DNA is TGTGCCAGCAGCCCGCGGGACGGATACAATGAGCAGTTCTTC.

Concerning this clonotype itself: One end of the junction varies from germline; a read error may be responsible. The genes are TRBV30 and TRBJ2-1, with D possibly matching TRBD2 (6 bases). The CDR3 totals 11 residues. The germline CDR1 and CDR2 sequences are GTSNPN and SVGIG (reference sequence). DNA of the CDR3: TGTGCCTGTAGTGTCCTAGCGGAGCAGTTCTTC. It translates to CACSVLAEQFF.

V and J are TRBV12-3 or TRBV12-4 and TRBJ1-5; D possibly corresponds to TRBD1 (5 bases). Trimming pared 6 bases from V and 9 bases from J, leaving 9 bases between. The CDR3 has 11 amino acids. CDR3 DNA: TGTGCCAGCAGCCTCGGGGGGCCCCAGCATTTT. Translating it yields CASSLGGPQHF.

This clonotype was found a few times. The junction and the germline gene differ at one end; a read error may be behind it. The rearrangement uses TRBV7-3 and TRBJ2-7; D ambiguous. Germline-derived CDR1 and CDR2 are SGHTA and FQGTGA. This CDR3 contains 13 residues. The CDR3 bases are TGTGCCAGCAGCTTACCCAGCTCCCACGAGCAGTACTTC. Translation gives CASSLPSSHEQYF. Based on the CDR3 plus reference TRBV7-3 and TRBJ2-7, the full variable domain is GAGVSQTPSNKVTEKGKYVELRCDPISGHTALYWYRQSLGQGPEFLIYFQGTGAADDSGLPNDRFFAVRPEGSVSTLKIQRTERGDSAVYLCASSLPSSHEQYFGPGTRLTVT.

V and J are TRBV5-5 and TRBJ2-7; D may be TRBD1 (6 bases). The CDR3 extends over 16 amino acids. Deletions cut 0 bases from V and 3 bases from J, with 16 bases between. Per the germline V gene, CDR1 is SGHKS and CDR2 is YYEKEE (reference sequence). DNA for the CDR3: TGTGCCAGCAGCTTGGAAACCCGGGACACTTACTACGAGCAGTACGTC. This gives the protein CASSLETRDTYYEQYV.

This clonotype has a handful of counts. V and J are TRBV11-2 and TRBJ2-5; D is perhaps TRBD2 (5 bases). The CDR3 runs to 15 residues. V was pared by 6 bases and J by 2 bases, with 16 bases between. The V gene's germline CDR1 is SGHAT and CDR2 FQNNGV. The chain's CDR3 is CASSQTQRKQETQYF. The CDR3 DNA reads TGTGCCAGCAGTCAAACCCAGCGGAAACAAGAGACCCAGTACTTC.

The V gene is TRBV9, the J gene TRBJ2-3; tentative D call: TRBD1 (7 bases). This CDR3 region has 16 residues. The V end was cut by 3 bases, the J end by 6 bases, with 20 bases between. Germline V lookup: CDR1 SGDLS, CDR2 YYNGEE. Here the CDR3 reads CASSAETGVRGDTQYF. CDR3 DNA: TGTGCCAGCAGCGCCGAAACAGGGGTACGGGGGGATACGCAGTATTTT.

J is TRBJ2-3 and V is TRBV4-1; 10 positions match TRBD2. The CDR3 totals 16 residues. Germline V CDR1 and CDR2: MGHRA, YSYEKL. Losses at the gene ends were 3 bases for V and 2 bases for J; bases not matched to a gene: 5. CDR3 loop: CASSQASGRVTDTQYF. CDR3 coding DNA: TGCGCCAGCAGCCAGGCTAGCGGGAGAGTCACAGATACGCAGTATTTT.

This sequence joins TRBV7-9 and TRBJ2-1; D call uncertain. There are 14 residues in the CDR3. Looked up from germline, CDR1 is SEHNR and CDR2 is FQNEAQ (reference sequence). The V end was cut by 3 bases, the J end by 6 bases, with 12 bases between. The CDR3 DNA reads TGTGCCAGCAGCTTCTCGACTTCTCCCAATGAGCAGTTCTTC. This gives the protein CASSFSTSPNEQFF.